This T cell receptor (beta chain) was obtained from a study of T-cell reconstitution after alpha-beta-depleted transplantation in children. Unique molecular identifiers tagged the TCRbeta library. TCRdb re-called the PCR reads with MiXCR, one entry per CDR3 protein. The sample lists nearly 400,000 distinct CDR3 sequences, around 21% seen once, with 3.8% in the top ten. Germline V gene data show CDR1 as SGHTA and CDR2 as FQGNSA. J lost 5 bases, V lost 5 bases, and 8 bases had no gene match. This CDR3 spans 15 amino acids. The sample holds a few counts of this clonotype. The sequencing here drew on PBMCs from the stem cell graft donor, taken from the stem cell graft. The chain is built from TRBV7-2 and TRBJ1-5; 8 bases line up with TRBD1. The clonotype was recovered from a human donor who donated a stem cell graft to a child with acute myeloid leukemia. Here the CDR3 reads CASSTRQGQDQPQHF. CDR3 sequence (DNA): TGTGCCAGCAGCACACGACAGGGGCAGGATCAGCCCCAGCATTTT. Full variable domain (missing parts from reference TRBV7-2 and TRBJ1-5): GAGVSQSPSNKVTEKGKDVELRCDPISGHTALYWYRQSLGQGLEFLIYFQGNSAPDKSGLPSDRFSAERTGGSVSTLTIQRTQQEDSAVYLCASSTRQGQDQPQHFGDGTRLSIL.